Described below is a single T cell receptor (beta chain) sequence and its context. The sample is drawn from a study of shared clonotypes between healthy human individuals. Sorted-subset replicate PCR reactions contained 200 to 250 ng DNA, corresponding to approximately 30,000 T cell genomes. The method was immunoSEQ multiplex PCR; TCRdb's version includes in-frame clones alone and lacks a portion of them. The data show under 550,000 clones, 90% to 97% seen once. This CDR3 has 14 amino acids. CDR1 and CDR2 from the germline V gene are MGHRA and YSYEKL. V was trimmed by 2 bases and J by 9 bases, leaving 14 bases between them.

The rearrangement uses TRBV4-1 and TRBJ2-1, with a possible D match to TRBD1 (6 bases). The receptor was isolated from a woman in her 30s in good health. Specimen: naive CD4+ T cells sorted from blood. Noted subset: CD45RA+ positively selected. CDR3 amino acids: CASSQPQGNGEQFF. CDR3 bases: TGCGCCAGCAGCCAACCACAGGGTAACGGTGAGCAGTTCTTC.